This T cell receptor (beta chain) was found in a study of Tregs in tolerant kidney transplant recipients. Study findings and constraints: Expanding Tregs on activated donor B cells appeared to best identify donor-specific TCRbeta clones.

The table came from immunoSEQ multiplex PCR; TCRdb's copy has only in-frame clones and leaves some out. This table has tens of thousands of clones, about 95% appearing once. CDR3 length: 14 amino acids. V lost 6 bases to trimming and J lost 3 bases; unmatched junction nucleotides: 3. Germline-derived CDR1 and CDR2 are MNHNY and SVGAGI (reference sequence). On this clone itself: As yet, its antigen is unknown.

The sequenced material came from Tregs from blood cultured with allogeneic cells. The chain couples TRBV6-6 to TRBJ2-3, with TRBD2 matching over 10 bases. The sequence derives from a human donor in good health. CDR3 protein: CASRTSGTTDTQYF. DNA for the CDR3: TGTGCCAGCAGAACTAGCGGGACAACAGATACGCAGTATTTT.